This entry concerns a single T cell receptor beta chain. The sample is drawn from a study of blood T cell repertoires in COVID-19. For the study at large: Spain, Italy and the United States supplied samples that represented acute and convalescent COVID-19. T cells, B-cell-depleted T cells, or PBMCs provided the cDNA or gDNA that served as material.

Living in 24 US areas, the participants were between roughly 18 and 90 years of age. Two negative PCRs, clearance, or symptom resolution had been documented for recovered Cohort 3 donors. The assay was immunoSEQ multiplex PCR, and TCRdb's table has in-frame clones only and misses some. The profile covers fewer than 400,000 clones, with around nine tenths appearing a single time and 1.7% taken by the ten largest. Sequencing was carried out using PBMCs or T cells enriched from blood (not recorded which). The receptor's source is a woman aged 25-40 years who had recovered from COVID-19.

CDR3 region: CASRQGFSQPQHF. For the CDR3, the DNA is TGTGCCAGCAGGCAGGGGTTCTCTCAGCCCCAGCATTTT. V gene TRBV12-3 or TRBV12-4 combines with J gene TRBJ1-5; D might be TRBD1 (6 bases). V lost 6 bases to trimming and J lost 6 bases, with 12 bases between them. CDR3 size: 13 residues.